This T cell receptor (beta chain) was sequenced during a study of cytomegalovirus exposure and HLA in healthy donors. At the level of the study: When 350 to 500 donors were genotyped, 81% of them were found to fall in the Caucasian-associated ancestry cluster.

The V end was cut by 1 base, the J end by 6 bases, with 16 bases between. This CDR3 contains 16 residues. Germline-derived CDR1 and CDR2 are LGHNA and YNFKEQ. Sampled while nominally healthy, donors likely had unrecorded immune exposures. The PCR ran on 60 Vbeta and 13 Jbeta primers. Sequencing was performed with immunoSEQ multiplex PCR; in TCRdb, only in-frame clones are kept and a portion is missing. The listing contains nearly 200,000 clones. The source is a boy younger than 18 in good health and CMV-seronegative. The genes are TRBV4-2 and TRBJ2-1; maybe TRBD2 (6 bases). Input material: PBMCs. The CDR3 DNA follows: TGTGCCAGCAGCCAAGTACTTCCTAGCGTAGGCAATGAGCAGTTCTTC. Amino acid sequence: CASSQVLPSVGNEQFF.